This T cell receptor (beta chain) emerged from a study of cytomegalovirus exposure and HLA in healthy donors. The assay was immunoSEQ multiplex PCR, and TCRdb's table has in-frame clones only and misses some. Of some 220,000 clones listed, about 93% are singletons. Per germline, CDR1 MDHEN and CDR2 SYDVKM. This CDR3 comprises 14 residues. After removal of 3 bases from V and 6 bases from J, the junction contained 7 bases not matched to a gene. Sequencing was performed on PBMCs. The sequence derives from a woman between 18 and 30 years old in good health and CMV-seronegative. The rearrangement joins TRBV28 to TRBJ1-1; the match to TRBD1 covers 7 bases. This CDR3 is CASSLGQRRSEAFF. DNA of the CDR3: TGTGCCAGCAGTTTGGGACAGAGGAGATCTGAAGCTTTCTTT.